The source of this T cell receptor beta chain is a study of shared clonotypes between healthy human individuals. The assay was immunoSEQ multiplex PCR, and TCRdb's table has in-frame clones only and misses some. The table has roughly 410,000 clones, 95% to 97% seen once; the top ten hold around 0.32%. CDR1 and CDR2 from the germline V gene are SGHTA and FQGNSA. The CDR3 spans 14 residues. Germline trimming cut 5 bases from V and 5 bases from J; bases unmatched to any gene: 2. Sequencing input: memory CD8+ T cells sorted from blood. Indicated subset: CD45RO+ cells pooled with CCR7-negative TemRA cells. J is TRBJ1-4 and V is TRBV7-2, with TRBD1 matching over 10 bases. The receptor was derived from a man aged 25-40 years in good health. Written as DNA, the CDR3 is TGTGCCAGCAGCCCGGACAGGGGGAATGAAAAACTGTTTTTT. This codes for CASSPDRGNEKLFF.